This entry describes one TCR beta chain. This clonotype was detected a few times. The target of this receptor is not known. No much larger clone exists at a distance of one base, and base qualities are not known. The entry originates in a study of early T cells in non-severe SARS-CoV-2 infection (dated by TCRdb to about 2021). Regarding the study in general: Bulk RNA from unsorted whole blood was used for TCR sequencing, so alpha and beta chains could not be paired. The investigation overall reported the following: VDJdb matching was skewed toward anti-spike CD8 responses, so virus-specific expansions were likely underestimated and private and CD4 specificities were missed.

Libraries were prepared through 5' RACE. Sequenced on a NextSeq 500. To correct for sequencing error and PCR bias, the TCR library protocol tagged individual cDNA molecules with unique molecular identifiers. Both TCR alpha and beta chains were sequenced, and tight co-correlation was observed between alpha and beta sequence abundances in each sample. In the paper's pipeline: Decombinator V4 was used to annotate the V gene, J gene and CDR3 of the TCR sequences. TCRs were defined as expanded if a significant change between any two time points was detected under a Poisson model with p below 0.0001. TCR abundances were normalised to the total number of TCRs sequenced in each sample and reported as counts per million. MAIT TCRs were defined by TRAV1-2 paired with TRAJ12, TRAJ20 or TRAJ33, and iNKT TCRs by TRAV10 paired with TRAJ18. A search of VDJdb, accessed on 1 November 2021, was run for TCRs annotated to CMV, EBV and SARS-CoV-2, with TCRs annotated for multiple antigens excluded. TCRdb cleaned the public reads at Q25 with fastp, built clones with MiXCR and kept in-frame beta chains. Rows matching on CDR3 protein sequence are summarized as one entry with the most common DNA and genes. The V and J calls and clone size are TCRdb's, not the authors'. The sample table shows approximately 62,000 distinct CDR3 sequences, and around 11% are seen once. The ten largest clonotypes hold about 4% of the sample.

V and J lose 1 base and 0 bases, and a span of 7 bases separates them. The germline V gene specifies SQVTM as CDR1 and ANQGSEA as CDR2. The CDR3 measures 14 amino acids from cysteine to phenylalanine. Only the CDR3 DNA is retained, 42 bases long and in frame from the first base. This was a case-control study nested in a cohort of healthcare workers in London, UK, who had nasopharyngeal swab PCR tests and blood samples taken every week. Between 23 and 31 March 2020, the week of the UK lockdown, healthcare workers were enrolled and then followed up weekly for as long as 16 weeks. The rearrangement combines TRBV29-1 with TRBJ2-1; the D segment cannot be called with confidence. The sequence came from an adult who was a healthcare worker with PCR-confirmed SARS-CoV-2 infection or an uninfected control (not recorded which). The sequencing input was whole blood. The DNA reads TGCAGCGTTGAAGTGCCTAGCTCCTACAATGAGCAGTTCTTC. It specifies CSVEVPSSYNEQFF.